Presented here are 12 T cell receptor beta chains from one specimen sequenced in a study of blood T cell repertoires in COVID-19. Clones were read by immunoSEQ multiplex PCR, and TCRdb kept only the in-frame ones, dropping some. In the table there are some 700,000 clones, 85% to 90% of which are singletons. The sequencing sample was made of peripheral blood. All receptors derive from a woman between 18 and 29 years old with acute or convalescent COVID-19.

The rearrangement links TRBV2 to TRBJ1-2; D not resolved. The germline V and J ends were trimmed by 2 bases and 4 bases, with 8 bases remaining between them. In germline, CDR1 is SNHLY, CDR2 FYNNEI. The CDR3 contains 13 residues. CDR3 amino acids: CASSETGSYGYTF. The CDR3 region has the DNA TGTGCCAGCAGTGAAACTGGGAGCTATGGCTACACCTTC. Full variable domain (missing parts from reference TRBV2 and TRBJ1-2): EPEVTQTPSHQVTQMGQEVILRCVPISNHLYFYWYRQILGQKVEFLVSFYNNEISEKSEIFDDQFSVERPDGSNFTLKIRSTKLEDSAMYFCASSETGSYGYTFGSGTRLTVV.

This clone was counted a single time. The chain uses TRBV29-1 and TRBJ1-3, with D unclear. V was pared by 3 bases and J by 0 bases, with 9 bases between. The CDR3 has 14 residues. Germline V gene sequence: CDR1 SQVTM, CDR2 ANQGSEA. DNA for the CDR3: TGCAGCGTTGATAAGATCGGCTCTGGAAACACCATATATTTT. Translated, it gives CSVDKIGSGNTIYF.

J is TRBJ1-1 and V is TRBV5-4; D is perhaps TRBD1 (6 bases). The V gene lost 4 bases and the J gene lost 1 base, with 8 bases spanning the gap. The CDR3 has 13 residues. Germline V lookup: CDR1 SGHNT, CDR2 YYREEE (reference sequence). CDR3 region: CASSPTGNTEAFF. The CDR3 DNA reads as TGTGCCAGCAGCCCGACAGGGAACACTGAAGCTTTCTTT.

CDR3 sequence reads: CASRTRDTGELFF. The CDR3 DNA sequence: TGTGCCAGCAGAACGAGAGACACCGGGGAGCTGTTTTTT. The genes are TRBV27 and TRBJ2-2; no definite D call. The CDR3 contains 13 residues. Germline V lookup: CDR1 MNHEY, CDR2 SMNVEV (reference sequence). The V gene lost 6 bases and the J gene lost 3 bases, with 8 bases spanning the gap.

The CDR3 DNA is TGTGCCAGCAGCCCCATTAGGAGAACTGAAGCTTTCTTT. Translation: CASSPIRRTEAFF. This sequence joins TRBV11-2 and TRBJ1-1; no reliable D call. The CDR3 contains 13 residues. Trimming removed 5 bases from V and 5 bases from J, with 12 bases in between. The germline CDR1 and CDR2 sequences are SGHAT and FQNNGV.

V and J are TRBV27 and TRBJ1-6; 10 nucleotides match TRBD1. V trimming: 4 bases; J trimming: 10 bases; junction bases outside the gene matches: 10. CDR3 size: 16 residues. The germline CDR1 and CDR2 sequences are MNHEY and SMNVEV (reference sequence). For the CDR3, the DNA is TGTGCCAGCAGTTCTCCCCTAAGGACAGGGGGATCACCCCTCCACTTT. Amino acids: CASSSPLRTGGSPLHF.

The CDR3 DNA reads as TGCGCCAGCAGCTTGGTTCACCGGGGACAGAACACAGATACGCAGTATTTT. The encoded protein is CASSLVHRGQNTDTQYF. The chain recombines TRBV5-1 with TRBJ2-3; TRBD1 agrees at 7 bases. Per germline, CDR1 SGHRS and CDR2 YFSETQ. The CDR3 totals 17 residues. V shed 0 bases and J 2 bases; nucleotides not matched to a gene: 9. The whole variable domain, filled in from reference TRBV5-1 and TRBJ2-3, reads KAGVTQTPRYLIKTRGQQVTLSCSPISGHRSVSWYQQTPGQGLQFLFEYFSETQRNKGNFPGRFSGRQFSNSRSEMNVSTLELGDSALYLCASSLVHRGQNTDTQYFGPGTRLTVL.

This clone has more than one count but fewer than ten. Different DNA sequences within this sample yield the same CDR3. The rearrangement joins TRBV5-1 to TRBJ1-5, with 9 bases lining up with TRBD1. With 3 bases clipped from V and 4 bases from J, the junction kept 2 bases outside the gene matches. Germline lookup yields CDR1 SGHRS and CDR2 YFSETQ. The CDR3 runs 14 residues. Here the CDR3 DNA reads TGCGCCAGCAGCTCCGGGACAGGGAATCAGCCCCAGCATTTT. Its protein product is CASSSGTGNQPQHF.

The CDR3 region is CASSSTGTQGSYNSPLHF. The CDR3 bases are TGTGCCAGCAGCTCGACCGGGACTCAAGGTTCCTATAATTCACCCCTCCACTTT. The V call is TRBV7-9, the J call TRBJ1-6; maybe TRBD1 (5 bases). Looked up from germline, CDR1 is SEHNR and CDR2 is FQNEAQ (reference sequence). This CDR3 comprises 18 residues. V dropped 4 bases and J dropped 1 base, with 17 bases sitting between them.

The chain uses TRBV6-1 and TRBJ1-6; possibly TRBD1 for D (5 bases). The CDR3 sequence is 18 residues long. CDR1 MNHNS and CDR2 SASEGT come from the germline V gene. Trimming cost V 4 bases and J 0 bases, with 16 bases left between them. The CDR3 region is CASSATVQPSSYNSPLHF. The CDR3 DNA reads as TGTGCCAGCAGTGCGACAGTTCAACCTAGCTCCTATAATTCACCCCTCCACTTT.

The V gene is TRBV7-2, the J gene TRBJ2-3; 7 bases map to TRBD1. The CDR3 sequence is 16 residues long. Germline V gives CDR1 SGHTA, CDR2 FQGNSA. The V segment lost 5 bases and the J segment 2 bases; nucleotides outside the gene matches: 10. DNA for the CDR3: TGTGCCAGCAGCCCCCGACAGGGATTCCACACAGATACGCAGTATTTT. It encodes CASSPRQGFHTDTQYF. The entire variable domain, with the rest obtained from reference TRBV7-2 and TRBJ2-3, is as follows: GAGVSQSPSNKVTEKGKDVELRCDPISGHTALYWYRQSLGQGLEFLIYFQGNSAPDKSGLPSDRFSAERTGGSVSTLTIQRTQQEDSAVYLCASSPRQGFHTDTQYFGPGTRLTVL.

V is TRBV5-1 and J is TRBJ1-5; tentatively, D is TRBD1 (5 bases). Germline V gene lookup returns CDR1 SGHRS and CDR2 YFSETQ. The CDR3 totals 15 residues. Trimming left V 2 bases short and J 0 bases short, with 9 bases between. The CDR3 nucleotides are TGCGCCAGCAGCTTAGGGGATTATAGCAATCAGCCCCAGCATTTT. Protein sequence: CASSLGDYSNQPQHF.